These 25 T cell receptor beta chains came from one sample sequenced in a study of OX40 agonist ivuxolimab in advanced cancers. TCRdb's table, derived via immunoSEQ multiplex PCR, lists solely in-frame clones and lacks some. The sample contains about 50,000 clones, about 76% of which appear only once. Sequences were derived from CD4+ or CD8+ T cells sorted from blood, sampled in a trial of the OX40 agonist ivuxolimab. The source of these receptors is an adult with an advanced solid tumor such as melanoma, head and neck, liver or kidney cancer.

CDR3 nucleotide sequence: TGCAGCGTTGATAGAGGGAATCGAGGCTACACCTTC. Translated, it gives CSVDRGNRGYTF. This rearrangement joins TRBV29-1 to TRBJ1-2; unclear D gene. Looked up from germline, CDR1 is SQVTM and CDR2 is ANQGSEA. Trimming removed 3 bases from V and 8 bases from J, with 13 bases in between. The length of the CDR3 is 12 residues.

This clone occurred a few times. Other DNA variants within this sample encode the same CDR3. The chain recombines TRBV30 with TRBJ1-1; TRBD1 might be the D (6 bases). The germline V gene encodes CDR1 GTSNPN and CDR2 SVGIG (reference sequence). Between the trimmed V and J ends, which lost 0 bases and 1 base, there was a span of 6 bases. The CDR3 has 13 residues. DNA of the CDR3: TGTGCCTGGAGTGTACAGGGGAACACTGAAGCTTTCTTT. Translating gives CAWSVQGNTEAFF.

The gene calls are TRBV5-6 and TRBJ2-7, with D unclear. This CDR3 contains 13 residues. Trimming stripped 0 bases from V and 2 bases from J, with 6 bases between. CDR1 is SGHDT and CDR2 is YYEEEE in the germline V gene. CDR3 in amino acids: CASSLVTTYEQYF. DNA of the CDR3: TGTGCCAGCAGCTTGGTGACCACCTACGAGCAGTACTTC.

The CDR3 DNA is TGCGCCAGCAGCTTAGGGGACAATCAGCCCCAGCATTTT. It yields the protein CASSLGDNQPQHF. This chain connects TRBV5-1 to TRBJ1-5; tentative D call: TRBD1 (5 bases). The V end lost 2 bases, the J end lost 3 bases, and 6 bases lay between the germline ends. Germline V lookup: CDR1 SGHRS, CDR2 YFSETQ. The CDR3 spans 13 residues. Drawing the rest from reference TRBV5-1 and TRBJ1-5, the complete variable domain is KAGVTQTPRYLIKTRGQQVTLSCSPISGHRSVSWYQQTPGQGLQFLFEYFSETQRNKGNFPGRFSGRQFSNSRSEMNVSTLELGDSALYLCASSLGDNQPQHFGDGTRLSIL.

The CDR3 region has the DNA TGTGCCAGCAGCCAGAACGGTGGCTATGGCTACACCTTC. Translation: CASSQNGGYGYTF. This chain joins TRBV14 and TRBJ1-2; D remains unclear. V shed 3 bases and J shed 4 bases, with 9 bases lying between them. This CDR3 contains 13 residues. Germline CDR1 and CDR2: SGHDN and FVKESK.

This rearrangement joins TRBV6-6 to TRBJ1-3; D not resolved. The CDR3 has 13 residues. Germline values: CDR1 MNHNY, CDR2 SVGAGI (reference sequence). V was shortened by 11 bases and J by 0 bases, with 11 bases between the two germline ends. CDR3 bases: TGTGCCGCGAAACAGAACTCTGGAAACACCATATATTTT. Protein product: CAAKQNSGNTIYF.

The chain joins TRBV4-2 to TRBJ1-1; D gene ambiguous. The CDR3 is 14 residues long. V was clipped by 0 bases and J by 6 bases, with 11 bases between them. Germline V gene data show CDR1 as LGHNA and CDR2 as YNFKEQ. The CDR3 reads CASSQERLSAEAFF. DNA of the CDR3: TGTGCCAGCAGCCAAGAAAGGCTGTCAGCTGAAGCTTTCTTT.

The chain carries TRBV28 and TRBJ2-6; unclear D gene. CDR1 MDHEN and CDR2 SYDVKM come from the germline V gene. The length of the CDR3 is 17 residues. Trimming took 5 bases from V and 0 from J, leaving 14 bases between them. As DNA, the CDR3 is TGTGCCAGCAGTCCCGGCAGGACCTACTCTGGGGCCAACGTCCTGACTTTC. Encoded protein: CASSPGRTYSGANVLTF.

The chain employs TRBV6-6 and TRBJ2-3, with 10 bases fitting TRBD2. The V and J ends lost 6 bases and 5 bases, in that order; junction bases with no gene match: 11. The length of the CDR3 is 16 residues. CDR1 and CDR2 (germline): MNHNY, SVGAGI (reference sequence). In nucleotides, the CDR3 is TGTGCCAGCAGACAGACAAGCGGGGGGGCGGGAGATACGCAGTATTTT. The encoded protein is CASRQTSGGAGDTQYF.

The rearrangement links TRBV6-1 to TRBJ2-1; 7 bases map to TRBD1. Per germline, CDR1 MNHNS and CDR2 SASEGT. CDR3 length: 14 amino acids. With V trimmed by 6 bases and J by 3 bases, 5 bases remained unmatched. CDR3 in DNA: TGTGCCAGCAGCAACAGGGGTGGCTACAATGAGCAGTTCTTC. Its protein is CASSNRGGYNEQFF.

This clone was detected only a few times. The CDR3 DNA follows: TGTGCCAGCATTGGAACAACTAACTATGGCTACACCTTC. It encodes CASIGTTNYGYTF. J is TRBJ1-2 and V is TRBV6-1; D call uncertain. Trimming took 7 bases from V and 0 from J, leaving 9 bases between them. The germline CDR1 and CDR2 sequences are MNHNS and SASEGT. The CDR3 is 13 residues long.

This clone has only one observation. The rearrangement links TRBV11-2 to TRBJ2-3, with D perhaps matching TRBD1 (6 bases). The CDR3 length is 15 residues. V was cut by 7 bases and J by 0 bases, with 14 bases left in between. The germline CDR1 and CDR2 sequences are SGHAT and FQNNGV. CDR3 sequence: CASIIDRTSTDTQYF. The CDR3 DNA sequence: TGTGCCAGCATCATCGACAGGACTAGCACAGATACGCAGTATTTT.

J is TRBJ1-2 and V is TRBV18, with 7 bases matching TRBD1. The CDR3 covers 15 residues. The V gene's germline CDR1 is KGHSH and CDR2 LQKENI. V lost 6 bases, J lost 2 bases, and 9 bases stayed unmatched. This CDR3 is CASSPGAGGNYGYTF. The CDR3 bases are TGTGCCAGCTCCCCCGGGGCAGGGGGGAACTATGGCTACACCTTC.

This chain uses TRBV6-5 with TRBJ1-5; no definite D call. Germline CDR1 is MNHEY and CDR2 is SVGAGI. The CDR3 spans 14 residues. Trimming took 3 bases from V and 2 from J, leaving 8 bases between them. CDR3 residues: CASSYGLGNQPQHF. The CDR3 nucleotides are TGTGCCAGCAGTTATGGGCTTGGCAATCAGCCCCAGCATTTT.

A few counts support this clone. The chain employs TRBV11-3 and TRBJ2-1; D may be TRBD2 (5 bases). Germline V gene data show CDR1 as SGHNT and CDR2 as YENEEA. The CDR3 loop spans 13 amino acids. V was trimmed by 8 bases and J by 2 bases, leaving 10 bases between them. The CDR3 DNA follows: TGTGCCAGCGGGGAGAGAACCTACAATGAGCAGTTCTTC. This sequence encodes CASGERTYNEQFF.

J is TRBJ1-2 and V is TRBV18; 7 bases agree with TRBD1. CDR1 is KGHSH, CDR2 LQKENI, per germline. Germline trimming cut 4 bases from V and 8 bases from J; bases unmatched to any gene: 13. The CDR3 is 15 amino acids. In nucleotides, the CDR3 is TGTGCCAGCTCACGGCAAACGACAGGGTCGGAAGGCTACACCTTC. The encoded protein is CASSRQTTGSEGYTF.

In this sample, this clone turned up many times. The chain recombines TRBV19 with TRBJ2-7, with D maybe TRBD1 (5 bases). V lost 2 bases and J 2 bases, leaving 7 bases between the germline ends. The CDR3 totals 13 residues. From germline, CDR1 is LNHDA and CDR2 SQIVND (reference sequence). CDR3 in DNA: TGTGCCAGTAGTATAACAGGCCCCTACGAGCAGTACTTC. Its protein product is CASSITGPYEQYF.

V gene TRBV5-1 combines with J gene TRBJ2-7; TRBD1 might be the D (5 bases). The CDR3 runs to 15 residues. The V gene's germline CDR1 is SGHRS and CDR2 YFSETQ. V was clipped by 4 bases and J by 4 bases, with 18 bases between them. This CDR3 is CASSLYSQGAYEQYF. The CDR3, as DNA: TGCGCCAGCAGCCTTTACAGTCAAGGGGCATACGAGCAGTACTTC.

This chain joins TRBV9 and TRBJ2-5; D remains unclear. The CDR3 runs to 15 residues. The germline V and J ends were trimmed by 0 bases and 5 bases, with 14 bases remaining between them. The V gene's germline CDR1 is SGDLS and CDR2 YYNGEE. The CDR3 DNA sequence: TGTGCCAGCAGCGTAGGTGTCCTGGGTTCGGAGACCCAGTACTTC. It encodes CASSVGVLGSETQYF.

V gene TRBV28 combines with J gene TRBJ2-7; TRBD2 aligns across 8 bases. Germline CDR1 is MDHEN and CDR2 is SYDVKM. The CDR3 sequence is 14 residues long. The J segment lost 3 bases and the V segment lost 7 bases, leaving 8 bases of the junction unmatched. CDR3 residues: CASTPGGYGYEQYF. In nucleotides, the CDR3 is TGTGCCAGCACCCCGGGGGGGTATGGCTACGAGCAGTACTTC.

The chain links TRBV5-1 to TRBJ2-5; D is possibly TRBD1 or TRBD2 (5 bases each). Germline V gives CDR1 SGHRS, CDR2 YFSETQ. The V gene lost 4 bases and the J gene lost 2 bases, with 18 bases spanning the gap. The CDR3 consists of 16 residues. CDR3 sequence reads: CASSISDSEGQETQYF. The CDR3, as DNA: TGCGCCAGCAGCATCTCTGACAGCGAGGGTCAAGAGACCCAGTACTTC.

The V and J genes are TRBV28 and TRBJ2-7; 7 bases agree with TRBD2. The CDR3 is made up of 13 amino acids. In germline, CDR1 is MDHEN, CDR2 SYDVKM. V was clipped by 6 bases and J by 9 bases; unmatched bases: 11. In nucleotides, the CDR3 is TGTGCCAGCAGACCCTCGGCGGGAGAGGTGCAGTACTTC. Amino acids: CASRPSAGEVQYF.

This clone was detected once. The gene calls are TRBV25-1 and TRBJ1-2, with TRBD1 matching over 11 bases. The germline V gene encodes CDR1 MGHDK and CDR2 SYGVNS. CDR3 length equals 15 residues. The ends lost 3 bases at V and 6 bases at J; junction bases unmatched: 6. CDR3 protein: CASSEGQGGFDGYTF. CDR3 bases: TGTGCCAGCAGTGAGGGACAGGGGGGGTTTGATGGCTACACCTTC.

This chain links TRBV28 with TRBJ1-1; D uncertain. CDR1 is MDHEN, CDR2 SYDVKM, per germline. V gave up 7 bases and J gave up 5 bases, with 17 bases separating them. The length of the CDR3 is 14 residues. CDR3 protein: CASTPQGWGTEAFF. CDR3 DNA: TGTGCCAGCACCCCCCAAGGGTGGGGTACTGAAGCTTTCTTT.

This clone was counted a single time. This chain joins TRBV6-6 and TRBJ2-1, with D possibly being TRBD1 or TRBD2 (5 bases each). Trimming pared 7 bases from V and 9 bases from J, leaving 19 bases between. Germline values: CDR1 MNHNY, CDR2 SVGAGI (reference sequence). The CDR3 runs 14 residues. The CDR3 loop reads CASTPTGTLGEQFF. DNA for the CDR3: TGTGCCAGCACCCCTACCGGGACCCTTGGTGAGCAGTTCTTC.